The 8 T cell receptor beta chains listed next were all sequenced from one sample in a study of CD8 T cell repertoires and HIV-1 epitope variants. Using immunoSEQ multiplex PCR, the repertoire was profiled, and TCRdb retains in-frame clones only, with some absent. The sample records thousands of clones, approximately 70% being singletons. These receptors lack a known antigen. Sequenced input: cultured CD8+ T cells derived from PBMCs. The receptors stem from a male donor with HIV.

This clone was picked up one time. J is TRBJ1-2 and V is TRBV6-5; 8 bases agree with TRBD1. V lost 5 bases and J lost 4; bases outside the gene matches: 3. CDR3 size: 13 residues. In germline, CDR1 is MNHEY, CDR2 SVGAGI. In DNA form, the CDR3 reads TGTGCCAGCAGTCTTACAGGGGGCTATGGCTACACCTTC. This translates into CASSLTGGYGYTF.

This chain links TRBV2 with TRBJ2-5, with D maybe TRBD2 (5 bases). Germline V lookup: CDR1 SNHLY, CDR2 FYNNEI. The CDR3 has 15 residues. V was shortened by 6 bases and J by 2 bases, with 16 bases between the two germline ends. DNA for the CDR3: TGTGCCAGCAGCTCCGCCGGGATAGATCAAGAGACCCAGTACTTC. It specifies CASSSAGIDQETQYF.

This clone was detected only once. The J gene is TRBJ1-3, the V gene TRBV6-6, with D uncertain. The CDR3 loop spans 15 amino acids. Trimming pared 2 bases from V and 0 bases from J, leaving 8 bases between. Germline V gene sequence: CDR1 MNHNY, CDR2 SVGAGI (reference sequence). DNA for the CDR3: TGTGCCAGCAGTTACAACAGCCCCTCTGGAAACACCATATATTTT. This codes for CASSYNSPSGNTIYF.

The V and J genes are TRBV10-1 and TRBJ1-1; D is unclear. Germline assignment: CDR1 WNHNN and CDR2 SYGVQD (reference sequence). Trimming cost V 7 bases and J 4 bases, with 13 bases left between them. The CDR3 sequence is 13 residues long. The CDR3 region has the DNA TGCGCCAGCAATTCTAAACGGGCCACTGAAGCTTTCTTT. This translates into CASNSKRATEAFF.

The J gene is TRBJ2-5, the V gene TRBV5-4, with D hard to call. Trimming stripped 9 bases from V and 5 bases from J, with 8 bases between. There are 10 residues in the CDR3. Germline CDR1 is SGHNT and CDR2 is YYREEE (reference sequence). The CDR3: CATPAETQYF. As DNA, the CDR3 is TGTGCCACCCCAGCGGAGACCCAGTACTTC. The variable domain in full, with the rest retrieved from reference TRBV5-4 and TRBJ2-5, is ETGVTQSPTHLIKTRGQQVTLRCSSQSGHNTVSWYQQALGQGPQFIFQYYREEENGRGNFPPRFSGLQFPNYSSELNVNALELDDSALYLCATPAETQYFGPGTRLLVL.

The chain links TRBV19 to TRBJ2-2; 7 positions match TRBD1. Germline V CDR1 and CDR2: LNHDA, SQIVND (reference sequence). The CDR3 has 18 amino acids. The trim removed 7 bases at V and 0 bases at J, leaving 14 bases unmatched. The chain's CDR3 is CASTQPDRPDANTGELFF. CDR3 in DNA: TGTGCCAGTACCCAACCGGACAGGCCGGACGCGAACACCGGGGAGCTGTTTTTT.

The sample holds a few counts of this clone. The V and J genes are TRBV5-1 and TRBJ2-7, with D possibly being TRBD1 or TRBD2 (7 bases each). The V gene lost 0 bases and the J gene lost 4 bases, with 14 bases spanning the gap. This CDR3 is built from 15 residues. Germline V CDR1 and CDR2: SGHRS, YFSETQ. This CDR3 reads CASSLGQGGGYEQYF. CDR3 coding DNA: TGCGCCAGCAGCTTGGGACAGGGAGGGGGATACGAGCAGTACTTC.

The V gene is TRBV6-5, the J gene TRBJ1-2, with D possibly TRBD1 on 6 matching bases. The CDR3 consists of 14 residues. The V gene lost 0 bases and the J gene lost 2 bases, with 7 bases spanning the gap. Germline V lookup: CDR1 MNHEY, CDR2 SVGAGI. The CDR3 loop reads CASSYSGGNYGYTF. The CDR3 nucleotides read TGTGCCAGCAGTTACTCAGGGGGGAACTATGGCTACACCTTC.